The source of this T cell receptor (beta chain) is a study of beta chain features in type 1 diabetes. Expressed TCRB transcripts were sequenced because the entire RNA isolate underwent reverse transcription. Assay used: immunoSEQ multiplex PCR; TCRdb lists only in-frame clones, some missing. The data hold approximately 16,000 clones, with around 70% observed a single time. This clone was picked up one time. Its target is not known. Trimming cost V 3 bases and J 6 bases, with 21 bases left between them. There are 16 residues in the CDR3. Germline V gives CDR1 SGHRS, CDR2 YFSETQ. Regarding the study as a whole: HLA effects on TCRB rearrangement stayed unresolved here. Reduced insertions and increased deletions marked VDJ junctions in type 1 diabetes patients. Researchers report that Type 1 diabetes patients had moderately but significantly shorter TCRB CDR3s across all four CD4+ subsets.

The clonotype was recovered from a man between 25 and 39 years old with type 1 diabetes. The chain couples TRBV5-1 to TRBJ1-1; no reliable D call. Material for sequencing was stem cell memory CD4+ T cells from blood. The CDR3 DNA sequence: TGCGCCAGCAGCTCCGGGGTCGGGGTGGATGTCGCTGAAGCTTTCTTT. Its translation: CASSSGVGVDVAEAFF.